These 14 T cell receptor beta chains share one sample of origin, sequenced in a study of T-cell reconstitution after alpha-beta-depleted transplantation in children. It was with unique molecular identifiers that the TCRbeta library was prepared. MiXCR was run by TCRdb on the PCR reads, yielding one entry per CDR3 protein. The table records about 410,000 distinct CDR3 sequences, roughly 20% of them present only once. Sequenced here: PBMCs from the stem cell graft donor, sampled from the stem cell graft. Source of these receptors: a human donor who donated a stem cell graft to a child with acute myeloid leukemia.

This clonotype was seen at least ten times. V is TRBV29-1 and J is TRBJ1-1; D not certain. From germline, CDR1 is SQVTM and CDR2 ANQGSEA. CDR3 length: 10 residues. Trimming left V 3 bases short and J 11 bases short, with 10 bases between. CDR3 in DNA: TGCAGCGTTGATGAGGTTGTGGCTTTCTTT. This gives the protein CSVDEVVAFF.

This clonotype was picked up a small number of times. This chain links TRBV20-1 with TRBJ1-5, with D maybe TRBD1 (6 bases). The CDR3 consists of 16 residues. The V end lost 0 bases, the J end lost 3 bases, and 15 bases lay between the germline ends. In germline, CDR1 is DFQATT, CDR2 SNEGSKA (reference sequence). CDR3 DNA: TGCAGTGCTAGAGAGAACCTCGGACAGAACAATCAGCCCCAGCATTTT. Translation: CSARENLGQNNQPQHF.

Ten or more counts support this clonotype. This chain connects TRBV29-1 to TRBJ2-7; D unclear. The V gene's germline CDR1 is SQVTM and CDR2 ANQGSEA. The CDR3 length is 13 residues. V was shortened by 5 bases and J by 0 bases, with 11 bases between the two germline ends. CDR3 sequence reads: CSVSPNLSYEQYF. CDR3 in DNA: TGCAGCGTTTCCCCTAACCTCTCCTACGAGCAGTACTTC.

This clonotype was seen only a few times. V is TRBV4-2 and J is TRBJ2-1, with TRBD2 identical over 9 bases. V trimming: 1 base; J trimming: 4 bases; junction bases outside the gene matches: 5. CDR1 LGHNA and CDR2 YNFKEQ come from the germline V gene. The CDR3 loop spans 16 amino acids. The CDR3 sequence: CASSQGGREGYNEQFF. CDR3 nucleotide sequence: TGTGCCAGCAGCCAAGGAGGGCGGGAGGGATACAATGAGCAGTTCTTC.

In this sample, this clonotype turned up a few times. V gene TRBV10-3 combines with J gene TRBJ1-5; D unclear. V was shortened by 10 bases and J by 3 bases, with 13 bases between the two germline ends. This CDR3 is built from 13 residues. Germline V lookup: CDR1 ENHRY, CDR2 SYGVKD. The CDR3 region is CATSYTINQPQHF. The CDR3 DNA is TGTGCCACCTCATACACGATCAATCAGCCCCAGCATTTT.

This chain connects TRBV28 to TRBJ1-6; D ambiguous. The CDR3 runs to 12 residues. In germline, CDR1 is MDHEN, CDR2 SYDVKM. V dropped 4 bases and J dropped 9 bases, with 7 bases sitting between them. CDR3 residues: CASSSAGSPLHF. The CDR3, as DNA: TGTGCCAGCAGTTCCGCCGGTTCACCCCTCCACTTT.

The chain carries TRBV5-1 and TRBJ2-2; no clear D. Trimming pared 0 bases from V and 1 base from J, leaving 10 bases between. The CDR3 is 16 residues long. CDR1 SGHRS and CDR2 YFSETQ come from the germline V gene. This chain's CDR3 is CASSLVGGVNTGELFF. The CDR3 region has the DNA TGCGCCAGCAGCTTGGTAGGCGGAGTGAACACCGGGGAGCTGTTTTTT. Looking up the rest from reference TRBV5-1 and TRBJ2-2 gives the full variable domain: KAGVTQTPRYLIKTRGQQVTLSCSPISGHRSVSWYQQTPGQGLQFLFEYFSETQRNKGNFPGRFSGRQFSNSRSEMNVSTLELGDSALYLCASSLVGGVNTGELFFGEGSRLTVL.

This clonotype was picked up many times. V usage is TRBV5-1 and J usage is TRBJ2-1; D gene uncertain. Trimming removed 0 bases from V and 4 bases from J, with 8 bases in between. The CDR3 is made up of 14 amino acids. Germline values: CDR1 SGHRS, CDR2 YFSETQ. CDR3 coding DNA: TGCGCCAGCAGCTTGGCACAGACATACAATGAGCAGTTCTTC. Its protein product is CASSLAQTYNEQFF.

This clonotype was counted ten times or more. V is TRBV4-1 and J is TRBJ2-7; possible D gene TRBD2, 7 bases. V dropped 0 bases and J dropped 6 bases, with 15 bases sitting between them. There are 15 residues in the CDR3. CDR1 and CDR2 (germline): MGHRA, YSYEKL. The CDR3 coding sequence is TGCGCCAGCAGCCAAGAACGAACAGGGAGGGGCGAGCAGTACTTC. It encodes CASSQERTGRGEQYF.

The genes are TRBV12-3 or TRBV12-4 and TRBJ2-7, with TRBD2 identical over 12 bases. The ends lost 7 bases at V and 7 bases at J; junction bases unmatched: 11. The CDR3 length is 15 residues. The CDR3 here is CASTLAGGPIGEQYF. CDR3 DNA: TGTGCCAGCACTCTAGCGGGAGGGCCTATTGGTGAGCAGTACTTC.

The V and J genes are TRBV5-1 and TRBJ2-1, with 11 bases lining up with TRBD2. Germline assignment: CDR1 SGHRS and CDR2 YFSETQ. With 3 bases clipped from V and 8 bases from J, the junction kept 7 bases outside the gene matches. This CDR3 is built from 15 residues. CDR3 DNA sequence: TGCGCCAGCAGCTCGTTAGCGGGAGGGGAGGATGAGCAGTTCTTC. It translates to CASSSLAGGEDEQFF.

V is TRBV20-1 and J is TRBJ1-1; D is possibly TRBD1 (6 bases). The CDR3 is 13 residues long. Germline V lookup: CDR1 DFQATT, CDR2 SNEGSKA (reference sequence). Trimming pared 4 bases from V and 9 bases from J, leaving 18 bases between. The DNA for the CDR3 is TGCAGTGCTACCCTAGGGGGTTCAAATAAAGCTTTCTTT. Translated, it gives CSATLGGSNKAFF.

The gene calls are TRBV4-2 and TRBJ2-3; D is unresolved. Trimming pared 4 bases from V and 8 bases from J, leaving 10 bases between. The CDR3 contains 12 residues. CDR1 LGHNA and CDR2 YNFKEQ come from the germline V gene. CDR3 bases: TGTGCCAGCAGCCGAGACCAGAGTACGCAGTATTTT. This translates into CASSRDQSTQYF.

This clonotype was picked up many times. V usage is TRBV10-2 and J usage is TRBJ2-7, with no clear D. This CDR3 spans 14 amino acids. Trimming removed 2 bases from V and 5 bases from J, with 13 bases in between. The germline V gene encodes CDR1 WSHSY and CDR2 SAAADI. The CDR3 spells CASSESLISHEQYF. The CDR3 DNA reads TGCGCCAGCAGTGAGAGTTTGATATCCCACGAGCAGTACTTC.